This T cell receptor beta chain emerged from a study of cytomegalovirus exposure and HLA in healthy donors. Whole-study findings and limits: Donors belonging to an Asian-associated ancestry cluster reportedly showed fewer N-insertions in productive TCRs than the approximately 640-donor mean, according to what a later analysis found. Later analysis identified several of the most significant clusters that appeared linked to common viral pathogens. Reportedly, TCR beta sequences accurately predicted HLA-A and HLA-B alleles in most subjects. In presence/absence analyses, roughly uniform sequencing depth across donors was assumed.

PCR was performed using 60 Vbeta and 13 Jbeta primers. Here immunoSEQ multiplex PCR was the method, and the copy in TCRdb shows in-frame clones only, minus some. The table includes about 43,000 clones, about 60% detected once. Between the trimmed V and J ends, which lost 4 bases and 3 bases, there was a span of 17 bases. The CDR3 spans 16 residues. Germline CDR1 is SGHRS and CDR2 is YFSETQ. As to this clone: Its antigen is still unknown.

This rearrangement joins TRBV5-1 to TRBJ2-1; the D gene is possibly TRBD1 (7 bases). The sequence was collected from a man aged 55 to 69 in good health and CMV-seropositive. Sample: PBMCs. The CDR3 DNA follows: TGCGCCAGCAGCCCGGTTGCAGGGGGGAACTACAATGAGCAGTTCTTC. It translates to CASSPVAGGNYNEQFF. Drawing the rest from reference TRBV5-1 and TRBJ2-1, the complete variable domain is KAGVTQTPRYLIKTRGQQVTLSCSPISGHRSVSWYQQTPGQGLQFLFEYFSETQRNKGNFPGRFSGRQFSNSRSEMNVSTLELGDSALYLCASSPVAGGNYNEQFFGPGTRLTVL.